This record concerns one T cell receptor (beta chain) sequence. Its antigen is unidentified. The entry originates in a study of graft-versus-host responses after intestinal transplantation. Study details: Transplants were multivisceral, liver-intestinal, or isolated intestinal. All recipients got anti-thymocyte globulin induction, then tacrolimus and steroids for about 3 years. Notes on the study in general: Individuals carrying graft-donor T cell macrochimerism showed high graft-versus-host to host-versus-graft clonal ratios in allografts.

The CDR3 contains 16 residues. The V gene lost 3 bases and the J gene lost 0 bases, with 12 bases spanning the gap. The germline V gene has CDR1 MNHNS and CDR2 SASEGT. The assay was immunoSEQ multiplex PCR, and TCRdb's table has in-frame clones only and misses some. This table holds over 70,000 clones, roughly four fifths found once. The receptor's source is a human donor who received an intestinal transplant. The gene calls are TRBV6-1 and TRBJ2-1; the D is unclear. The sample here was unstimulated CD8+ T cells sorted from spleen or lymph node cells, taken before intestinal transplant. Written as DNA, the CDR3 is TGTGCCAGCAGTGAGATGGCCGGTAGCTCCTACAATGAGCAGTTCTTC. Translating gives CASSEMAGSSYNEQFF.